This T cell receptor beta chain was documented in a study of cytomegalovirus exposure and HLA in healthy donors. As for the donors, each was a healthy bone marrow donor. These donors counted as nominally healthy when sampled, but unrecorded immune exposures were likely. The PCR was carried out with 60 Vbeta primers and 13 Jbeta primers. The protocol was immunoSEQ multiplex PCR, while the TCRdb copy is restricted to in-frame clones and leaves out a portion. This table has more than 90,000 clones, 65% to 80% appearing once. Trimming left V 2 bases short and J 4 bases short, with 14 bases between. The CDR3 loop spans 16 amino acids. Germline V gives CDR1 SNHLY, CDR2 FYNNEI.

V and J are TRBV2 and TRBJ2-2, with D perhaps matching TRBD2 (6 bases). The source is a man aged 25-40 years in good health and CMV-seropositive. Sequencing was carried out using PBMCs. The CDR3 DNA reads TGTGCCAGCAGTGAAATAGGGCTAGCGCTCACCGGGGAGCTGTTTTTT. Residues: CASSEIGLALTGELFF.